A selection of T cell receptor beta chains follows, all from one sample in a study of T cells after yellow fever vaccination. TCRdb analysed the 5' RACE reads with MiXCR anew, one entry per CDR3 protein. This table has hundreds of thousands of distinct CDR3 sequences, 15% to 20% appearing once. Sequenced material: PBMCs, taken before the yellow fever booster vaccination. All receptors derive from a man aged 18 to 29 who received the YFV17D yellow fever vaccine. Both conserved end residues are trimmed from each CDR3.

j_call v_call cdr3_length cdr3_aa
TRBJ1-1 TRBV28 8 ASKRTMAF
TRBJ2-3 TRBV29-1 11 SVVSLYTDTQY
TRBJ2-1 TRBV27 14 ASSPSSGSSYNEQF
TRBJ2-3 TRBV5-4 13 ASSPGQGFPDTQY
TRBJ2-2 TRBV9 14 ASSVGLAGVTGELF
TRBJ1-5 TRBV6-6 14 ASSGQLGGRNQPQH
TRBJ2-7 TRBV3-1 13 ASSPDSGWPYEQY
TRBJ2-7 TRBV5-6 11 ASSSWTGGEQY
TRBJ1-5 TRBV18 13 ASSPSGATLRPQH
TRBJ2-5 TRBV5-6 12 ASSLWGTQETQY
TRBJ2-5 TRBV5-1 14 ASRPQTSGTQETQY
TRBJ1-6 TRBV9 13 ASSVGGTGGSPLH
TRBJ2-3 TRBV6-5 10 ASGDFTDTQY
TRBJ2-5 TRBV7-2 12 ASSPRASRETQY
TRBJ2-7 TRBV20-1 12 SARRPSNSYEQY
TRBJ2-7 TRBV7-9 11 ASSPISSYEQY
TRBJ1-6 TRBV7-2 13 ASSLVVQRNSPLH
TRBJ2-7 TRBV5-1 13 ASSYGLAGKYEQY
TRBJ1-6 TRBV7-8 13 ASSLALGSYSPLH
TRBJ2-5 TRBV6-2/TRBV6-3 13 ASSYVLGLEETQY
TRBJ2-5 TRBV7-9 13 ASSPRGASQETQY
TRBJ1-5 TRBV29-1 13 SVSFGTASNQPQH
TRBJ2-5 TRBV7-8 13 ASSLARGLQETQY
TRBJ2-5 TRBV5-1 12 ASSLVGTQETQY
TRBJ2-3 TRBV7-2 11 ASSGNFTDTQY
TRBJ1-5 TRBV12-3/TRBV12-4 13 ASSRGTDSNQPQH
TRBJ2-3 TRBV4-3 13 ASSQAPDYTDTQY
TRBJ2-5 TRBV4-1 14 ASSPGVHPPQETQY
TRBJ1-5 TRBV4-1 13 ASSQSMGSNQPQH
TRBJ2-3 TRBV30 15 AWSVSHGRVSTDTQY
TRBJ2-5 TRBV7-3 13 ASSSGTLGGETQY
TRBJ1-4 TRBV4-1 12 ASSQGTGDEKLF
TRBJ1-2 TRBV5-1 13 ASSGHTGDNYGYT
TRBJ2-5 TRBV20-1 9 SALSFETQY
TRBJ2-1 TRBV7-6 12 ASSSRGGFNEQF
TRBJ1-6 TRBV13 11 ASSFRPNSPLH
TRBJ1-2 TRBV11-2 14 ASSLIQWGANYGYT
TRBJ1-2 TRBV5-1 13 ASSWGQEGNYGYT
TRBJ2-2 TRBV24-1 14 ATSPGHRRSPGSCF
TRBJ2-5 TRBV12-3/TRBV12-4 11 ASRRGQGETQY
TRBJ2-5 TRBV6-1 13 ASTTRDRGQETQY
TRBJ2-5 TRBV4-2 12 ASSQGLAQETQY
TRBJ1-1 TRBV12-3/TRBV12-4 12 ASRTLTLGTEAF
TRBJ2-2 TRBV5-1 14 ASSLVGTLNTGELF
TRBJ1-1 TRBV5-1 13 ASSYRQGINTEAF
TRBJ2-1 TRBV28 13 ASSLQGGGYNEQF
TRBJ2-3 TRBV20-1 13 SARVAGLQIGTQY
TRBJ2-7 TRBV6-6 11 ASTKGGGDEQY
TRBJ1-2 TRBV6-5 14 ASSPPGGPVNYGYT
TRBJ2-1 TRBV4-1 12 ASSLRGAYNEQF
TRBJ1-1 TRBV7-9 9 ASSRTQEAF
TRBJ2-1 TRBV7-2 12 ASSLDRQGNEQF
TRBJ1-1 TRBV5-8 12 ASSFSPGETEAF
TRBJ2-5 TRBV20-1 10 SARTSQETQY